This T cell receptor (beta chain) originates from a study of blood T cell repertoires in COVID-19. Study as a whole: T cells, B-cell-depleted T cells, or PBMCs supplied cDNA or gDNA.

In the original processing: Reference gene primer amplification yielded estimated nucleated cell counts. Some clones are missing from TCRdb's copy, which holds only in-frame ones; the method was immunoSEQ multiplex PCR. V and J calls and clone size are given by that table; D and trimming were obtained from the DNA. The sample lists some 70,000 clones, roughly 80% occurring once. Per germline, CDR1 MNHEY and CDR2 SVGAGI. The CDR3 has 13 amino acids. V trimming: 11 bases; J trimming: 3 bases; junction bases outside the gene matches: 7. Sequencing input: peripheral blood. The chain combines TRBV6-5 with TRBJ2-1; the match to TRBD2 covers 7 bases. The receptor was derived from an elderly man with acute or convalescent COVID-19. DNA for the CDR3: TGTGCCTGCGCTGGCGGGGGCTACAATGAGCAGTTCTTC. It codes for CACAGGGYNEQFF.